This T cell receptor beta chain was identified during a study of blood T cell repertoires in COVID-19. At the level of the study: Samples of COVID-19 (acute and convalescent) were obtained from the United States, Italy and Spain.

CDR1 is SGHTA and CDR2 is FQGNSA in the germline V gene. Trimming removed 4 bases from V and 5 bases from J, with 14 bases in between. The CDR3 sequence is 15 residues long. The table lists this clone with a count of one. Data came from immunoSEQ multiplex PCR; TCRdb stores just in-frame clones and leaves some out. Of tens of thousands of clones detected, 65% to 90% appear once; the ten largest clones hold roughly 18%. The genes are TRBV7-2 and TRBJ1-4; D not resolved. Material: peripheral blood. This TCR came from a human donor in a cohort sampled during active COVID-19. Here the CDR3 reads CASSSGGRRNEKLFF. The CDR3, as DNA: TGTGCCAGCAGCTCTGGAGGGCGGAGGAATGAAAAACTGTTTTTT. The variable domain in full, completed from reference TRBV7-2 and TRBJ1-4, reads GAGVSQSPSNKVTEKGKDVELRCDPISGHTALYWYRQSLGQGLEFLIYFQGNSAPDKSGLPSDRFSAERTGGSVSTLTIQRTQQEDSAVYLCASSSGGRRNEKLFFGSGTQLSVL.